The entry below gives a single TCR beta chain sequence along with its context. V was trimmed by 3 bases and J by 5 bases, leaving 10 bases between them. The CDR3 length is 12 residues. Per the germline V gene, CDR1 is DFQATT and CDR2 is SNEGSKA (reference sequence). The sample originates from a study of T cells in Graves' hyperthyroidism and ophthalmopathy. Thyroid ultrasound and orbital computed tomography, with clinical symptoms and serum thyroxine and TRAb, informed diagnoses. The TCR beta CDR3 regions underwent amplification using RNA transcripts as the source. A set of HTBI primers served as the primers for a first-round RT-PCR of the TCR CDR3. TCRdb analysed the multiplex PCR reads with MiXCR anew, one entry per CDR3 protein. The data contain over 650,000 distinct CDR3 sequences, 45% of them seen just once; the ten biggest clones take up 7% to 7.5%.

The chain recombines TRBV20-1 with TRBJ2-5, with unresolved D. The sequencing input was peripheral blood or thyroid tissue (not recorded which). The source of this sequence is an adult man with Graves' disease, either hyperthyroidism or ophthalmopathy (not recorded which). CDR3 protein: CSASDGRETQYF. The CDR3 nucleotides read TGCAGTGCTAGCGATGGGCGGGAGACCCAGTACTTC.